The entry that follows covers one T cell receptor (beta chain) sequence. The antigen is undetermined. Produced via immunoSEQ multiplex PCR; TCRdb's table is partial and in-frame only. The sample lists roughly 140,000 clones, approximately 89% occurring once. The sample originates from a study of T cell responses to AZD1222 COVID-19 vaccine. V lost 5 bases and J 9 bases, leaving 11 bases between the germline ends. The germline CDR1 and CDR2 sequences are SGHVS and FNYEAQ. This CDR3 has 13 amino acids. Notes on the study in general: Of the AZD1222 recipients, only five or six were seropositive at baseline. Regions 160-218 and 743-854 dominated among vaccine-associated CD4 TCRs spanning spike.

The material was peripheral blood, obtained on day 0 of MenACWY control vaccination. This clonotype originated in an adult in good health. This chain uses TRBV7-6 with TRBJ1-6; D unresolved. DNA of the CDR3: TGTGCCAGCAGCGAAAATGAAGGTTCACCCCTCCACTTT. Amino acids: CASSENEGSPLHF.